This T cell receptor (beta chain) was identified during a study of OX40 agonist ivuxolimab in advanced cancers. Whole-study results and caveats: Antigen specificity remained undetermined for the expanded peripheral T cells. It was also the case that some nonresponders had low normalized T-cell clonal expansion. At 0.1 to 3.0 mg/kg, CD4+ and CD8+ blood T cells expanded clonally by week 6.

A single count supports this clone. The target antigen is unknown. Exclusion of a patient followed from autoimmune disease history or systemic immunosuppression. Data came from immunoSEQ multiplex PCR; TCRdb stores just in-frame clones and leaves some out. The data show around 68,000 clones, with roughly 87% seen just once and over 0.3% held by the top ten. V was trimmed by 5 bases and J by 7 bases, leaving 15 bases between them. The CDR3 extends over 15 amino acids. CDR1 and CDR2 from the germline V gene are MNHNS and SASEGT. The sample here was CD4+ or CD8+ T cells sorted from blood, taken in a trial of the OX40 agonist ivuxolimab. The TCR was taken from an adult with an advanced solid tumor such as melanoma, head and neck, liver or kidney cancer. The chain combines TRBV6-1 with TRBJ1-6, with D maybe TRBD1 (5 bases). The CDR3 coding sequence is TGTGCCAGCAGTCCCCGGACCGACAGAAATTCACCCCTCCACTTT. It yields the protein CASSPRTDRNSPLHF.